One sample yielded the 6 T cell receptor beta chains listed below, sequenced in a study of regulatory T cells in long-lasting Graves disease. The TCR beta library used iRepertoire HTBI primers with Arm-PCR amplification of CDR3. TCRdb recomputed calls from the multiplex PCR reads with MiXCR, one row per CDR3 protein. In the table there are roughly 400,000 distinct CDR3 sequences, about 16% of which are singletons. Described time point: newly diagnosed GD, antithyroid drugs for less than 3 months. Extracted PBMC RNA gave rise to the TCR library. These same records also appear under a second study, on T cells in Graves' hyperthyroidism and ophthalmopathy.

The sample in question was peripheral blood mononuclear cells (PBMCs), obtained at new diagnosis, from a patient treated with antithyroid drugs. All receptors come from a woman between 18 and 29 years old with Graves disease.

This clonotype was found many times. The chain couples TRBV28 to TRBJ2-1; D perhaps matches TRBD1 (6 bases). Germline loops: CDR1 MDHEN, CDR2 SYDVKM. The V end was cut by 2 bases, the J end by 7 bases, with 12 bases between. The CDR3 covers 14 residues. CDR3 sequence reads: CASSLGDRMNEQFF. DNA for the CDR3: TGTGCCAGCAGTTTAGGAGACAGGATGAATGAGCAGTTCTTC. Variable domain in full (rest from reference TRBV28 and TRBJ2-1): DVKVTQSSRYLVKRTGEKVFLECVQDMDHENMFWYRQDPGLGLRLIYFSYDVKMKEKGDIPEGYSVSREKKERFSLILESASTNQTSMYLCASSLGDRMNEQFFGPGTRLTVL.

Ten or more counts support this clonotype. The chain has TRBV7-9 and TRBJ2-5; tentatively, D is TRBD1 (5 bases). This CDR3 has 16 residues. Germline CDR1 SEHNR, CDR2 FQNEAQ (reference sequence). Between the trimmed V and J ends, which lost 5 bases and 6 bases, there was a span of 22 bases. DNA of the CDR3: TGTGCCAGCAGCCCAAGGACACAGGTTCTGGAAAAGACCCAGTACTTC. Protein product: CASSPRTQVLEKTQYF.

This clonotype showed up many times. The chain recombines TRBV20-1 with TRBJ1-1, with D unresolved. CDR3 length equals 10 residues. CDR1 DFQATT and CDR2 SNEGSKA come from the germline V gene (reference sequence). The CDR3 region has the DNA TGCGGCCCGTCGTGGACTGAAGCTTTCTTT. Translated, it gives CGPSWTEAFF.

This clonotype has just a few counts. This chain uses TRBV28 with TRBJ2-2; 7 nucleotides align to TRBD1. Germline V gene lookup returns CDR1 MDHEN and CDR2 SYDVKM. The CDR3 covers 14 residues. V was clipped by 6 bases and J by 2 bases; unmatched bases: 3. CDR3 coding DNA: TGTGCCAGCAGACCAGGGGGTAACACCGGGGAGCTGTTTTTT. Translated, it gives CASRPGGNTGELFF.

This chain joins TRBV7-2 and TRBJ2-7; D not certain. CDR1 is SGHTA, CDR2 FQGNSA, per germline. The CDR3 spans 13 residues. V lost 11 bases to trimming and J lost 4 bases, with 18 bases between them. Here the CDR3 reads CAWRDTLRYEQYF. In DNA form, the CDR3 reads TGTGCCTGGAGAGACACCTTACGTTACGAGCAGTACTTC.

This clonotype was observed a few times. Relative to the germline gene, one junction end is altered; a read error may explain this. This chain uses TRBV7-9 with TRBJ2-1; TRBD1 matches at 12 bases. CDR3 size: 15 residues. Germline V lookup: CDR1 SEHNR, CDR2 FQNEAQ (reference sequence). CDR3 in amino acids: CASSLLGQGAHEKFF. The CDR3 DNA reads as TGTGCCAGCAGCTTATTGGGACAGGGGGCTCATGAGAAGTTCTTC. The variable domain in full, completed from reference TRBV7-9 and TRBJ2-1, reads DTGVSQNPRHKITKRGQNVTFRCDPISEHNRLYWYRQTLGQGPEFLTYFQNEAQLEKSRLLSDRFSAERPKGSFSTLEIQRTEQGDSAMYLCASSLLGQGAHEKFFGPGTRLTVL.